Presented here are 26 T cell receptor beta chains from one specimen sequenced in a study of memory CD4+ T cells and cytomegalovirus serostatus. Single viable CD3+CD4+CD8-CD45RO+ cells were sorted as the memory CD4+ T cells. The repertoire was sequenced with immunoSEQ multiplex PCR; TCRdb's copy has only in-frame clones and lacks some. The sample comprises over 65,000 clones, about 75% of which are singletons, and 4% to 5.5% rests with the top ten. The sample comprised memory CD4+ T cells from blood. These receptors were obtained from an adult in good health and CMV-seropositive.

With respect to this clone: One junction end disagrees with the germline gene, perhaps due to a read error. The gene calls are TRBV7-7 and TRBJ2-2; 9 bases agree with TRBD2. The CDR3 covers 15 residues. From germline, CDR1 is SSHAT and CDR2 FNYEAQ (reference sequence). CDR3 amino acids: CASSLSGSGTGELFF. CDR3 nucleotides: TGTGCTAGCAGCCTTAGCGGGAGCGGCACCGGGGAGCTGTTTTTT.

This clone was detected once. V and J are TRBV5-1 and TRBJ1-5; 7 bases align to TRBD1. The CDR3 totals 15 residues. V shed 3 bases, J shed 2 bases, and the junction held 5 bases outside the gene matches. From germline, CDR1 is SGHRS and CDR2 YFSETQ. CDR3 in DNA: TGCGCCAGCAGCTCGACAGGGAGGGGCAATCAGCCCCAGCATTTT. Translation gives CASSSTGRGNQPQHF.

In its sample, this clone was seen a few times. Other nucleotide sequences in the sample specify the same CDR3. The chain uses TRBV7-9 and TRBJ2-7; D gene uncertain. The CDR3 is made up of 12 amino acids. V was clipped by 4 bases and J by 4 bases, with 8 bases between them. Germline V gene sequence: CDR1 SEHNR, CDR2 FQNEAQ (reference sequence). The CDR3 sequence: CASSSQGYEQYF. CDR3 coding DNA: TGTGCCAGCAGCTCTCAAGGGTACGAGCAGTACTTC.

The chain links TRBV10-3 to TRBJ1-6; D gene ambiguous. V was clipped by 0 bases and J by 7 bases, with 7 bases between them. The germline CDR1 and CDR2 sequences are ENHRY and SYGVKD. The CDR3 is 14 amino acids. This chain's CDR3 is CAISESKGNSPLHF. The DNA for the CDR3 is TGTGCCATCAGTGAGTCGAAAGGCAATTCACCCCTCCACTTT.

CDR3: CAIPTDGTGNSPLHF. The CDR3 DNA reads as TGTGCCATCCCTACAGACGGGACAGGGAATTCACCCCTCCACTTT. V and J are TRBV28 and TRBJ1-6; the match to TRBD1 covers 9 bases. The CDR3 is 15 amino acids. Trimming took 10 bases from V and 7 from J; bases not matched to a gene: 11. CDR1 and CDR2 (germline): MDHEN, SYDVKM.

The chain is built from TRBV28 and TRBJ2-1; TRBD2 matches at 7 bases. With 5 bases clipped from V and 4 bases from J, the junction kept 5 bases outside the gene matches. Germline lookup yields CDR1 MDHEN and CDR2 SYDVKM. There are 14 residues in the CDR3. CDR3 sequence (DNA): TGTGCCAGCAGTGATAGCGGGTTATACAATGAGCAGTTCTTC. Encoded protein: CASSDSGLYNEQFF.

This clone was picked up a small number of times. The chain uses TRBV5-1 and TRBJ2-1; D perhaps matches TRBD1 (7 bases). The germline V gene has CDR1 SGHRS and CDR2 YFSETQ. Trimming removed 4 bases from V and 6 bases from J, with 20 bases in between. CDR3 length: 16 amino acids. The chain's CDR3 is CASSRTDREAFNEQFF. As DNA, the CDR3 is TGCGCCAGCAGCCGAACTGACAGGGAGGCATTCAATGAGCAGTTCTTC.

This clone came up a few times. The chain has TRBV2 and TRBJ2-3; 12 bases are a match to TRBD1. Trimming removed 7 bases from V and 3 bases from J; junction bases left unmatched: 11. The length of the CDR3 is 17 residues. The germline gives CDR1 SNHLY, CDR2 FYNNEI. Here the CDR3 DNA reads TGTGCCAGCAAGTCCTTCGGGACAGGGGGCCTTACAGATACGCAGTATTTT. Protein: CASKSFGTGGLTDTQYF.

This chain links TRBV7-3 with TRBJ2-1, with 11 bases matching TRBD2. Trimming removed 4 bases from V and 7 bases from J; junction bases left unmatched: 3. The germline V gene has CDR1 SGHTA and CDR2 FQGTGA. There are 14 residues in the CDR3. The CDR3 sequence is CASSSGLAANEQFF. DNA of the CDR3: TGTGCCAGCAGCTCGGGACTAGCGGCTAATGAGCAGTTCTTC.

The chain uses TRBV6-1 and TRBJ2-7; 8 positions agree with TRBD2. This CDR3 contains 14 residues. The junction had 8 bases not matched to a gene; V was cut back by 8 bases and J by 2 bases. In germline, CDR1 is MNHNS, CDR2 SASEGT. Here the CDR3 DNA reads TGTGCCAGCCAGCCCAACGGGGGGGCCTACGAGCAGTACTTC. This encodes CASQPNGGAYEQYF.

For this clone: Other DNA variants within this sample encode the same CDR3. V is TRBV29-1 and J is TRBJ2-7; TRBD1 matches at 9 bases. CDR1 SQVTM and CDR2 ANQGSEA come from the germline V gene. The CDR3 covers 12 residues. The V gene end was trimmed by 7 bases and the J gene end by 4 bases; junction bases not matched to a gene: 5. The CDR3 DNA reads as TGCAGCGCCGGGACAGGGATATACGAGCAGTACTTC. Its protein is CSAGTGIYEQYF.

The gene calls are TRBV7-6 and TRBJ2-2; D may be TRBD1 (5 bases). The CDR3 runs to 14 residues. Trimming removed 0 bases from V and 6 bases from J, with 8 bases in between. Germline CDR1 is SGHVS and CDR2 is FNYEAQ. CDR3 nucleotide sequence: TGTGCCAGCAGCTTAGCTGGGGCCCCCGGGGAGCTGTTTTTT. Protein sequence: CASSLAGAPGELFF.

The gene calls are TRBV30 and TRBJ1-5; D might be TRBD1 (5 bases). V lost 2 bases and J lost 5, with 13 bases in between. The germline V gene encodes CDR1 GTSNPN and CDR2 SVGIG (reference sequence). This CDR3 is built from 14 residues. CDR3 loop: CAWSKGPTHQPQHF. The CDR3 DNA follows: TGTGCCTGGAGTAAGGGACCGACCCATCAGCCCCAGCATTTT.

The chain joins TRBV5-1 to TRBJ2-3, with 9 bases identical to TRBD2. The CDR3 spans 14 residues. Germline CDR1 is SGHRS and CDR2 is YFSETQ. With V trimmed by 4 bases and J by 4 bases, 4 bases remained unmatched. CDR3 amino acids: CASSRAGGADTQYF. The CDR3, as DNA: TGCGCCAGCAGCCGAGCGGGAGGCGCAGATACGCAGTATTTT.

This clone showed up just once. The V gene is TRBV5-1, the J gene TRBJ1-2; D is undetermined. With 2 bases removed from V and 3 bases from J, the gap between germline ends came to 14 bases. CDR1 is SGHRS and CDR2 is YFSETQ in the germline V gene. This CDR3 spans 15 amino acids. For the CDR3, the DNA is TGCGCCAGCAGCTTTAAGTCCAGTAGTGACTATGGCTACACCTTC. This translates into CASSFKSSSDYGYTF.

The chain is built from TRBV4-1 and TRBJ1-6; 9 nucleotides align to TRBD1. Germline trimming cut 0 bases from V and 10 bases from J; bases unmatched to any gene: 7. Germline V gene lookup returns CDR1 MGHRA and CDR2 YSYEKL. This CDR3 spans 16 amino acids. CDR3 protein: CASSQDQQGALSPLHF. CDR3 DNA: TGCGCCAGCAGCCAAGACCAACAGGGGGCGCTCTCACCCCTCCACTTT.

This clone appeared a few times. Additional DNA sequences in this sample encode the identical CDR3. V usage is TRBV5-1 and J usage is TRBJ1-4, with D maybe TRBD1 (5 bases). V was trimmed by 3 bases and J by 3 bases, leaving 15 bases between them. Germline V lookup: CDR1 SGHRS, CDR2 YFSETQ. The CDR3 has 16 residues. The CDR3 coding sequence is TGCGCCAGCAGCTCTCAGGGACGAGGATCTAATGAAAAACTGTTTTTT. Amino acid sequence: CASSSQGRGSNEKLFF.

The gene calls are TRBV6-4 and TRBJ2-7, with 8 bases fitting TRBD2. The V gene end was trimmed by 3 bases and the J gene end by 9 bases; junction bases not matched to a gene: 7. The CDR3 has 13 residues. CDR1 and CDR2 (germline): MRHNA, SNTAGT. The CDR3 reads CASSDVFGGVQYF. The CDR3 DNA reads TGTGCCAGCAGTGATGTTTTCGGGGGGGTGCAGTACTTC.

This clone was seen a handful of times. CDR3 loop: CASSSLGSDTQYF. As DNA, the CDR3 is TGTGCCAGTAGTTCCCTAGGCTCAGATACGCAGTATTTT. This rearrangement joins TRBV19 to TRBJ2-3; D is unresolved. The germline V gene encodes CDR1 LNHDA and CDR2 SQIVND (reference sequence). Trimming pared 5 bases from V and 4 bases from J, leaving 10 bases between. The CDR3 contains 13 residues.

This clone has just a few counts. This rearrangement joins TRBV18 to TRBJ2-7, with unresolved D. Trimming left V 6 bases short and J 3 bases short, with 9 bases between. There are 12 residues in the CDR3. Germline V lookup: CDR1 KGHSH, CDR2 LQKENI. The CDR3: CASSLESYEQYF. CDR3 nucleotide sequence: TGTGCCAGCTCCCTCGAGAGCTACGAGCAGTACTTC. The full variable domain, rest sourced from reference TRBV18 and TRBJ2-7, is NAGVMQNPRHLVRRRGQEARLRCSPMKGHSHVYWYRQLPEEGLKFMVYLQKENIIDESGMPKERFSAEFPKEGPSILRIQQVVRGDSAAYFCASSLESYEQYFGPGTRLTVT.

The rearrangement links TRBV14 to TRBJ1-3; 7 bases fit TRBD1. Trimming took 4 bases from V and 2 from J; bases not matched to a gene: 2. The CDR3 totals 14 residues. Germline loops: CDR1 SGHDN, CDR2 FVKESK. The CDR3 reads CASSPGGTGNTIYF. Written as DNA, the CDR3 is TGTGCCAGCAGCCCAGGGGGGACTGGAAACACCATATATTTT.

The CDR3 reads CASLTRPQPQHF. CDR3 bases: TGTGCCAGCCTGACACGGCCCCAGCCCCAGCATTTT. The V and J genes are TRBV28 and TRBJ1-5; D remains unclear. V lost 8 bases and J 7 bases, leaving 12 bases between the germline ends. The germline gives CDR1 MDHEN, CDR2 SYDVKM. CDR3 length equals 12 residues.

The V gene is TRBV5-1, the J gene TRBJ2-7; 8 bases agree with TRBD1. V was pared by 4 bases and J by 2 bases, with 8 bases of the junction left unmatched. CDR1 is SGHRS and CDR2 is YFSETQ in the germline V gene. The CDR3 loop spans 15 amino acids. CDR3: CASSVIPGQAYEQYF. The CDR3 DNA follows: TGCGCCAGCAGCGTGATACCGGGACAGGCCTACGAGCAGTACTTC.

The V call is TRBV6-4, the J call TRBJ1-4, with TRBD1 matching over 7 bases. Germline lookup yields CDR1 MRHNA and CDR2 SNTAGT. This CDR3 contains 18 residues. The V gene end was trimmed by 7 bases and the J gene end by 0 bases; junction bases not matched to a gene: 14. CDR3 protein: CASNKTGTLGSTNEKLFF. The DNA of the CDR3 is TGTGCCAGCAATAAGACAGGGACGCTCGGTTCAACTAATGAAAAACTGTTTTTT.

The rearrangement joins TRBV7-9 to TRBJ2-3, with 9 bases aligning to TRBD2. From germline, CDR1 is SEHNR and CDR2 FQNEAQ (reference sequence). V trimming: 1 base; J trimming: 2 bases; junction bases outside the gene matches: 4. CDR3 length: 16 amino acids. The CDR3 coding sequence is TGTGCCAGCAGCTTAGGTAGCGGGGGTTACACAGATACGCAGTATTTT. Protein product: CASSLGSGGYTDTQYF.

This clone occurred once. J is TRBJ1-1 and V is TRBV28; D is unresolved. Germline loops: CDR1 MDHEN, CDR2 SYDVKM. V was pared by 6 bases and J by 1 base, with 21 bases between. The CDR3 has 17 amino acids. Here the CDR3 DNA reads TGTGCCAGCAGCCGACCCCGGGCAAGGGTTAAGAACACTGAAGCTTTCTTT. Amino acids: CASSRPRARVKNTEAFF.